These 15 T cell receptor beta chains were all obtained from the same sample, sequenced in a study of blood T cells in healthy people across ages. A sample-barcoded 5' primer and a J-beta primer mix were used in a second PCR of roughly 7 to 11 cycles. Each CDR3 protein is one row after TCRdb ran MiXCR on the 5' RACE reads. The table shows about 1.5 million distinct CDR3 sequences, with about 45% occurring only once. The sequenced sample consisted of blood. The receptors stem from a woman aged 18-30 years in good health.

The chain carries TRBV29-1 and TRBJ2-5; 8 positions match TRBD2. With 6 bases clipped from V and 5 bases from J, the junction kept 5 bases outside the gene matches. This CDR3 has 12 amino acids. Germline V gene sequence: CDR1 SQVTM, CDR2 ANQGSEA. CDR3 coding DNA: TGCAGCGTGGTGCGGGGGGCCGAGACCCAGTACTTC. Its protein product is CSVVRGAETQYF.

V usage is TRBV9 and J usage is TRBJ1-1; possible D gene TRBD1, 5 bases. V was cut by 0 bases and J by 4 bases, with 10 bases left in between. From germline, CDR1 is SGDLS and CDR2 YYNGEE. CDR3 length equals 14 residues. CDR3 protein: CASSVDGGATEAFF. The CDR3 nucleotides read TGTGCCAGCAGCGTAGATGGAGGGGCCACTGAAGCTTTCTTT.

This clonotype has a handful of counts. CDR3 sequence reads: CASSLEPSMGYTF. The CDR3 region has the DNA TGCGCCAGCAGCTTGGAACCTTCGATGGGCTACACCTTC. This chain joins TRBV5-1 and TRBJ1-2; no clear D gene. The germline gives CDR1 SGHRS, CDR2 YFSETQ. Trimming took off 0 bases at V and 8 bases at J, with 11 bases between the two ends. The CDR3 has 13 residues.

In its sample, this clonotype was seen a few times. The chain has TRBV7-2 and TRBJ2-3; the D gene is possibly TRBD2 (5 bases). CDR3 length: 13 residues. The germline V gene encodes CDR1 SGHTA and CDR2 FQGNSA. V lost 5 bases to trimming and J lost 9 bases, with 15 bases between them. The CDR3 is CASSVVSRETQYF. The CDR3 DNA reads TGTGCCAGCAGCGTAGTATCTAGGGAGACGCAGTATTTT. Variable domain in full (rest from reference TRBV7-2 and TRBJ2-3): GAGVSQSPSNKVTEKGKDVELRCDPISGHTALYWYRQSLGQGLEFLIYFQGNSAPDKSGLPSDRFSAERTGGSVSTLTIQRTQQEDSAVYLCASSVVSRETQYFGPGTRLTVL.

The chain combines TRBV6-5 with TRBJ2-1, with D perhaps given as TRBD1 or TRBD2 (6 bases each). CDR1 MNHEY and CDR2 SVGAGI come from the germline V gene. The CDR3 spans 14 residues. V dropped 4 bases and J dropped 13 bases, with 20 bases sitting between them. The CDR3 protein is CASSWARGQETQFF. Written as DNA, the CDR3 is TGTGCCAGCAGTTGGGCCCGGGGGCAAGAGACCCAGTTCTTC.

This clonotype showed up just a few times. This sequence joins TRBV12-3 or TRBV12-4 and TRBJ2-3, with 10 bases matching TRBD2. The CDR3 sequence is 15 residues long. With 1 base clipped from V and 5 bases from J, the junction kept 3 bases outside the gene matches. CDR3 protein: CASSLGGLAEDTQYF. CDR3 coding DNA: TGTGCCAGCAGTTTAGGCGGACTAGCGGAAGATACGCAGTATTTT.

This chain uses TRBV6-2 or TRBV6-3 with TRBJ2-1; 8 bases are a match to TRBD1. After removal of 7 bases from V and 5 bases from J, the junction contained 13 bases not matched to a gene. CDR1 and CDR2 (germline): MNHEY, SVGEGT. The CDR3 sequence is 16 residues long. CDR3 sequence: CASTGGQRYGHNEQFF. DNA of the CDR3: TGTGCCAGCACAGGGGGCCAGAGATACGGGCACAATGAGCAGTTCTTC.

The J gene is TRBJ1-1, the V gene TRBV25-1; 10 positions agree with TRBD1. Germline V CDR1 and CDR2: MGHDK, SYGVNS. The CDR3 loop spans 13 amino acids. J gave up 5 bases and V 7 bases, and 4 bases lay outside the gene matches. As DNA, the CDR3 is TGTGCCAGCACAGGACAGGGGGGTACTGAAGCTTTCTTT. It is translated as CASTGQGGTEAFF. The full variable domain, with the rest looked up from reference TRBV25-1 and TRBJ1-1, is EADIYQTPRYLVIGTGKKITLECSQTMGHDKMYWYQQDPGMELHLIHYSYGVNSTEKGDLSSESTVSRIRTEHFPLTLESARPSHTSQYLCASTGQGGTEAFFGQGTRLTVV.

This clonotype occurred many times. This rearrangement joins TRBV2 to TRBJ2-1; D not certain. V lost 2 bases and J lost 0, with 8 bases in between. This CDR3 has 15 amino acids. Per germline, CDR1 SNHLY and CDR2 FYNNEI. CDR3 DNA sequence: TGTGCCAGCAGTGAAACCCGGCGCTCCTACAATGAGCAGTTCTTC. This sequence encodes CASSETRRSYNEQFF.

The V call is TRBV3-1, the J call TRBJ2-5; the D is unclear. The ends were cut back, 3 bases at V and 10 bases at J, with 9 bases in the middle. Per germline, CDR1 LGHDT and CDR2 YNNKEL (reference sequence). The CDR3 spans 11 residues. CDR3 region: CASSHFSDQYF. In DNA form, the CDR3 reads TGTGCCAGCAGCCATTTCAGCGACCAGTACTTC.

This clonotype was picked up a small number of times. The chain couples TRBV7-2 to TRBJ2-3; no definite D call. Looked up from germline, CDR1 is SGHTA and CDR2 is FQGNSA. The CDR3 loop spans 12 amino acids. Trimming removed 0 bases from V and 8 bases from J, with 6 bases in between. CDR3 sequence reads: CASSLAGCTQYF. In DNA, the CDR3 is TGTGCCAGCAGCTTAGCTGGGTGTACGCAGTATTTT.

V is TRBV20-1 and J is TRBJ2-1, with 10 bases lining up with TRBD2. The CDR3 consists of 18 residues. Germline CDR1 DFQATT, CDR2 SNEGSKA (reference sequence). The J segment lost 6 bases and the V segment lost 0 bases, leaving 14 bases of the junction unmatched. This CDR3 is CSARDPTPLAGRVNEQFF. The CDR3 bases are TGCAGTGCTAGAGACCCAACTCCACTAGCGGGAAGGGTCAATGAGCAGTTCTTC.

Only a few counts were recorded for this clonotype. The chain employs TRBV20-1 and TRBJ2-7; the D gene is possibly TRBD1 (6 bases). V shed 5 bases and J shed 4 bases, with 9 bases lying between them. The CDR3 consists of 11 residues. In germline, CDR1 is DFQATT, CDR2 SNEGSKA (reference sequence). In DNA form, the CDR3 reads TGCAGTGCTTACAGGGTTTACGAGCAGTACTTC. Amino acids: CSAYRVYEQYF.

The CDR3 nucleotides are TGTGCCAGCAGTTACCGACAGGGAGCCTACGAGCAGTACTTC. This gives the protein CASSYRQGAYEQYF. This chain connects TRBV27 to TRBJ2-7; 7 positions agree with TRBD1. The CDR3 covers 14 residues. The trim removed 4 bases at V and 2 bases at J, leaving 5 bases unmatched. Germline loops: CDR1 MNHEY, CDR2 SMNVEV (reference sequence).

The V and J genes are TRBV11-2 and TRBJ2-7; perhaps D is TRBD1 or TRBD2 (6 bases each). This CDR3 has 15 amino acids. The V and J ends lost 1 base and 2 bases respectively, with 12 bases between them. Germline CDR1 reads SGHAT; CDR2 reads FQNNGV. The CDR3 DNA follows: TGTGCCAGCAGCTTAGTATGGCGGGACACCTACGAGCAGTACTTC. This sequence encodes CASSLVWRDTYEQYF.